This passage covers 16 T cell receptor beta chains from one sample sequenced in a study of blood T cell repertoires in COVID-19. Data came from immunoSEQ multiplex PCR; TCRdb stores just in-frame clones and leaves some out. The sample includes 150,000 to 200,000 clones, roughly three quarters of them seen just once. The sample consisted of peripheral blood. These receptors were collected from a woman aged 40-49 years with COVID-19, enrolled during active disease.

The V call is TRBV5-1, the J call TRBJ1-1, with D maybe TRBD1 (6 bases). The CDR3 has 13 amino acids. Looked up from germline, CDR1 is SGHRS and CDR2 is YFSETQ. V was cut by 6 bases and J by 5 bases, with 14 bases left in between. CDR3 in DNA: TGCGCCAGCACCCTAGCAGGGGAGACTGAAGCTTTCTTT. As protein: CASTLAGETEAFF.

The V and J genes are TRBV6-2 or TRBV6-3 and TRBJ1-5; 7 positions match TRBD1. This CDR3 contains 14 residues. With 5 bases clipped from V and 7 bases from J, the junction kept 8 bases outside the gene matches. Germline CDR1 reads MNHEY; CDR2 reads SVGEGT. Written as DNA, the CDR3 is TGTGCCAGCAGTCACCAACAGGGGAGGCAGCCCCAGCATTTT. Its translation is CASSHQQGRQPQHF.

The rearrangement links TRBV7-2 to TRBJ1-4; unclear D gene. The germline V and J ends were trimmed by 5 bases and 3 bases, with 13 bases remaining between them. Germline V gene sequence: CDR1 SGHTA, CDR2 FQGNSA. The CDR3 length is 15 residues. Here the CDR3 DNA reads TGTGCCAGCAGCCCCCAGGTGTCCGCTAATGAAAAACTGTTTTTT. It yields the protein CASSPQVSANEKLFF.

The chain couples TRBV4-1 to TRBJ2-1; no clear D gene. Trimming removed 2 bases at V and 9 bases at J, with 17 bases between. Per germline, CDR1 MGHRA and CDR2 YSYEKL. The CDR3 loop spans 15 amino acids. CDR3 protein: CASSQISAPSGEQFF. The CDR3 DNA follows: TGCGCCAGCAGCCAAATCAGCGCTCCCTCGGGTGAGCAGTTCTTC.

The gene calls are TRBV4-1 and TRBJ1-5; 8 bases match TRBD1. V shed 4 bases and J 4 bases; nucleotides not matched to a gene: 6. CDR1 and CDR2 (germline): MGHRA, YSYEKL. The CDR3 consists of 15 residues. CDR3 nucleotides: TGCGCCAGCAGCCCTCGGACAGGGAATAATCAGCCCCAGCATTTT. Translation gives CASSPRTGNNQPQHF.

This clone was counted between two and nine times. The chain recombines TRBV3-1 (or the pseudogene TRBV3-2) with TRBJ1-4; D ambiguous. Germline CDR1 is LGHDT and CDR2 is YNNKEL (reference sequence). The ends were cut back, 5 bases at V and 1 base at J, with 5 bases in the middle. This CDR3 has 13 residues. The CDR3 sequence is CASSSLTNEKLFF. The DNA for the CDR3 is TGTGCCAGCAGCTCCTTAACTAATGAAAAACTGTTTTTT.

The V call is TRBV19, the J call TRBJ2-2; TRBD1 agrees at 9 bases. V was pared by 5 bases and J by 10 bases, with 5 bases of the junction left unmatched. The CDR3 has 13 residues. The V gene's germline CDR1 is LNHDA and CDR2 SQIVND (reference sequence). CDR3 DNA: TGTGCCAGTAGTCGGGACAGGGAGGAGGAGCTGTTTTTT. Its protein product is CASSRDREEELFF.

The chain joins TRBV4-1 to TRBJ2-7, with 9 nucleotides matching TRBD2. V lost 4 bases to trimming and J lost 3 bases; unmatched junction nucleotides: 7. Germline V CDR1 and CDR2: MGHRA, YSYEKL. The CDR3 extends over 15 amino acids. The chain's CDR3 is CASSPLSGGIYEQYF. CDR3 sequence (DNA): TGCGCCAGCAGCCCACTTAGCGGGGGAATCTACGAGCAGTACTTC.

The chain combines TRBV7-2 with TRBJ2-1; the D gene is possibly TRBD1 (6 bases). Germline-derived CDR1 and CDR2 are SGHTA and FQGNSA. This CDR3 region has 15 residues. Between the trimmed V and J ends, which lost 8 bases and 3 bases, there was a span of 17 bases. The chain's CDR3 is CASRPPTGGYNEQFF. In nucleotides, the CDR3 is TGTGCCAGCCGCCCACCGACAGGCGGCTACAATGAGCAGTTCTTC.

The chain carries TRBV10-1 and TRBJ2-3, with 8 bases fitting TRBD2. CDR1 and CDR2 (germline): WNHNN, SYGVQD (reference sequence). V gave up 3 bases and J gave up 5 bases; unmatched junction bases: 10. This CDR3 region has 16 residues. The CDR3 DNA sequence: TGCGCCAGCAGTGAAAAACCGGGGGGGCCTGAAGATACGCAGTATTTT. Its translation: CASSEKPGGPEDTQYF.

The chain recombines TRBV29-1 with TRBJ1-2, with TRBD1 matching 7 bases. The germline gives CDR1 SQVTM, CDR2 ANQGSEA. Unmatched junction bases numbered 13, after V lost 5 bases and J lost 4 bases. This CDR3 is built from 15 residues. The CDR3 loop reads CSVFRQGDFFYGYTF. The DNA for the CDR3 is TGCAGCGTTTTCCGTCAGGGGGACTTTTTCTATGGCTACACCTTC.

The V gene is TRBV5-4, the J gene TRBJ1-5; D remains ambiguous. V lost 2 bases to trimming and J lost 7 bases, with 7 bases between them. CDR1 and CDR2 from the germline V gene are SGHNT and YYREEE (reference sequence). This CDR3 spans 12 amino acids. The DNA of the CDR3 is TGTGCCAGCAGCTTTTCAGGACAGCCCCAGCATTTT. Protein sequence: CASSFSGQPQHF.

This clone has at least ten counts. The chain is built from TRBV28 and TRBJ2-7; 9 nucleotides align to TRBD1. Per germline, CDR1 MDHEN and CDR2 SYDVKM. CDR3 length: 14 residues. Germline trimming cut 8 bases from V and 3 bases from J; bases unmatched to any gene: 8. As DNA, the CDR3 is TGTGCCAGCTGCCTCCCGGGACAGGGCTACGAGCAGTACTTC. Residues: CASCLPGQGYEQYF.

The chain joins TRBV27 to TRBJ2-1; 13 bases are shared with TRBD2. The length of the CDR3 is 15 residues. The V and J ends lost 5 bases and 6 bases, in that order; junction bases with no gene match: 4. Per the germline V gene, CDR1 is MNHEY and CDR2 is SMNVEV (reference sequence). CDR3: CASSTSGGAPNEQFF. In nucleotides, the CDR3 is TGTGCCAGCAGTACTAGCGGGGGGGCTCCCAATGAGCAGTTCTTC.

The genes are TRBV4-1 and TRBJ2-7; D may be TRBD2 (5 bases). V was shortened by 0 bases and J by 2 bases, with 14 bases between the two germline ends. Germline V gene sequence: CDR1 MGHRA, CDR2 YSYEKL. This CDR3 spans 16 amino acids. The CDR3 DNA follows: TGCGCCAGCAGCCAAGATGGCCGGGAAGTGGCCTACGAGCAGTACTTC. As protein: CASSQDGREVAYEQYF.

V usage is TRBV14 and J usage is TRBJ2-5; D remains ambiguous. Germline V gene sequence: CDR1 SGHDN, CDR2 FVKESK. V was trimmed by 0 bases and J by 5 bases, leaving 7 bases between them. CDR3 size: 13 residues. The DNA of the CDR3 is TGTGCCAGCAGCCAAGATCTTATGGAGACCCAGTACTTC. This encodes CASSQDLMETQYF.